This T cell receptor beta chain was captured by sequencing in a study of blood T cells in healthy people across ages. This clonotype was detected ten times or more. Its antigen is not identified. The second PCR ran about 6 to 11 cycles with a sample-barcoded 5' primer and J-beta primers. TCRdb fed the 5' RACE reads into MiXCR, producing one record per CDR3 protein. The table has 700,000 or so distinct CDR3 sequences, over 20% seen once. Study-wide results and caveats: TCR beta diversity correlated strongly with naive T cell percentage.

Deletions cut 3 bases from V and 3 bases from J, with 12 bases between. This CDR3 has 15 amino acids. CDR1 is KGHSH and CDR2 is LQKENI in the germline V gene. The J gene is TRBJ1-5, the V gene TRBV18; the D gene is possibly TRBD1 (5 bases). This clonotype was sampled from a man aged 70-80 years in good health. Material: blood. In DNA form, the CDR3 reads TGTGCCAGCTCACCGGTCGGGGCCAACAATCAGCCCCAGCATTTT. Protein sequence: CASSPVGANNQPQHF.